This T cell receptor (beta chain) was retrieved from a study of T-cell reconstitution after alpha-beta-depleted transplantation in children. Study findings and constraints: Fresh T-cell production supplied most of the T-cell counts and diversity seen one year after transplant. Alpha-beta T cells about two months after transplant reportedly derived from several hundred expanded graft clones.

This clonotype was recorded many times. Its antigen is unknown. Germline loops: CDR1 SQVTM, CDR2 ANQGSEA. Trimming left V 3 bases short and J 0 bases short, with 8 bases between. The CDR3 runs to 13 residues. Preparing the TCRbeta library involved the use of unique molecular identifiers. TCRdb independently ran MiXCR on the PCR reads; one entry per CDR3 protein. The data hold 300,000 to 400,000 distinct CDR3 sequences, with around 15% observed a single time. This clonotype was sampled from a male patient aged 2-10 years who had a stem cell transplant for acute lymphoblastic leukemia, so the T cells may come from the graft donor. Source: PBMCs, mostly from graft donor cells, taken 360 days after TCRalphabeta/CD19-depleted stem cell transplant. The V gene is TRBV29-1, the J gene TRBJ1-1; the D gene is possibly TRBD1 (6 bases). The CDR3 reads CSVEGAMNTEAFF. The CDR3 coding sequence is TGCAGCGTTGAGGGGGCCATGAACACTGAAGCTTTCTTT.